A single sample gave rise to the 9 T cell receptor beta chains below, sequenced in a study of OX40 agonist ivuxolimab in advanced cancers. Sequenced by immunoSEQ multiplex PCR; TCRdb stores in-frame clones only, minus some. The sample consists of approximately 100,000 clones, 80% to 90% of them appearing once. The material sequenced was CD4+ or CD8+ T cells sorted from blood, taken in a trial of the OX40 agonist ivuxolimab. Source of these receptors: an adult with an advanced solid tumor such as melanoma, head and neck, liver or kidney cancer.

The CDR3 nucleotides read TGTGCCAGCAGCTTAGGAACAGGGGGTCTCCTGAACACTGAAGCTTTCTTT. Residues: CASSLGTGGLLNTEAFF. This sequence joins TRBV7-9 and TRBJ1-1, with 8 bases that match TRBD1. Per the germline V gene, CDR1 is SEHNR and CDR2 is FQNEAQ (reference sequence). CDR3 size: 17 residues. Trimming removed 1 base from V and 0 bases from J; junction bases left unmatched: 7.

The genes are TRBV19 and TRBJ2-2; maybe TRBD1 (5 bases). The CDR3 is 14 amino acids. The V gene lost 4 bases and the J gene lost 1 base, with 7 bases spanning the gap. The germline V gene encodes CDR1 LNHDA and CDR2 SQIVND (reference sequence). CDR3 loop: CASSRQRNTGELFF. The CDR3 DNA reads TGTGCCAGTAGTAGACAGCGGAACACCGGGGAGCTGTTTTTT.

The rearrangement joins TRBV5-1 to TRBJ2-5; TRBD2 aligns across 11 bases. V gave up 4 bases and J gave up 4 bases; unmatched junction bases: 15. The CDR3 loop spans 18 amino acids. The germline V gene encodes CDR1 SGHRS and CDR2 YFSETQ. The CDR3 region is CASSPALIAGGPGETQYF. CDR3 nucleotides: TGCGCCAGCAGCCCCGCTCTCATAGCGGGGGGGCCCGGAGAGACCCAGTACTTC.

The DNA of the CDR3 is TGTGCCAGCAGTTACTCCTCCGGGACAGGGGATCAGCCCCAGCATTTT. Translated, it gives CASSYSSGTGDQPQHF. The rearrangement joins TRBV6-5 to TRBJ1-5, with 10 nucleotides matching TRBD1. The J segment lost 5 bases and the V segment lost 0 bases, leaving 4 bases of the junction unmatched. The CDR3 consists of 16 residues. Germline assignment: CDR1 MNHEY and CDR2 SVGAGI.

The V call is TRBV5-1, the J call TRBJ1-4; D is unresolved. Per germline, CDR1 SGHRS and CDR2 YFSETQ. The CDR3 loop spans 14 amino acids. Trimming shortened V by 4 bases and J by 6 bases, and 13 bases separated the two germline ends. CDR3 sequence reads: CASSLEVQHEKLFF. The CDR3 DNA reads TGCGCCAGCAGCCTGGAGGTACAGCATGAAAAACTGTTTTTT.

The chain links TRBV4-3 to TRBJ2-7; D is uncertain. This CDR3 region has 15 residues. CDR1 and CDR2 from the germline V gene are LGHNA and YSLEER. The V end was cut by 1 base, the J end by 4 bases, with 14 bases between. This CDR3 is CASSQGFYSGYEQYF. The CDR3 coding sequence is TGCGCCAGCAGCCAAGGATTCTACTCTGGTTACGAGCAGTACTTC.

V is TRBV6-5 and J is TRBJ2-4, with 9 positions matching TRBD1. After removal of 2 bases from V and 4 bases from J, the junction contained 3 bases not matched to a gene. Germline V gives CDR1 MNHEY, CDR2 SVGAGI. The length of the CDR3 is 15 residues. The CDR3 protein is CASSYRDRAKNIQYF. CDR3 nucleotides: TGTGCCAGCAGTTACCGGGACAGGGCTAAAAACATTCAGTACTTC.

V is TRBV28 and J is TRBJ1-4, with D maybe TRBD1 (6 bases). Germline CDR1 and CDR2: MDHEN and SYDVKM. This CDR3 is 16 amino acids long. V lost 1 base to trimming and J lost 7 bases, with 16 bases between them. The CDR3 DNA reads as TGTGCCAGCAGTTTATTGCGAGGGGGGGGTATTGAAAAACTGTTTTTT. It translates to CASSLLRGGGIEKLFF.

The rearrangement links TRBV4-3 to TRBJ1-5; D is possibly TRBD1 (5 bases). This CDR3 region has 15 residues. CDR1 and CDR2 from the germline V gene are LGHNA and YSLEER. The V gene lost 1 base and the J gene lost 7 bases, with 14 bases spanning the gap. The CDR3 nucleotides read TGCGCCAGCAGCCAAGCGTTGGGGGTCGGGCAGCCCCAGCATTTT. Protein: CASSQALGVGQPQHF.